The clone carrying this TCR beta chain occurred once. V trimming: 1 base; J trimming: 9 bases; junction bases outside the gene matches: 2. Germline V CDR1 and CDR2: MNHEY, SMNVEV (reference sequence). This CDR3 has 12 residues. The data were obtained in a study of T cells in tuberculosis. Data came from immunoSEQ multiplex PCR; TCRdb stores just in-frame clones and leaves some out. The sample has about 35,000 clones, approximately 90% seen once; the top ten hold more than 6.5%. The genes are TRBV27 and TRBJ1-1; 7 bases are shared with TRBD1. Sequenced material: PBMCs. The TCR comes from a donor between 10 and 35 years old with latent tuberculosis or without tuberculosis infection. Some clones in this sample may be carry-over from other donors' samples. The CDR3 DNA is TGTGCCAGCAGTTTATGGGGACAGAAAGCTTTCTTT. It translates to CASSLWGQKAFF.